Below, 26 T cell receptor beta chains from the same sample are listed, as sequenced in a study of CD8 T cells in Susac syndrome. The RNA, about 0.5 to 1 ug, was put through reverse transcription using random hexamers. One entry per CDR3 protein results from TCRdb running MiXCR on the immunoSEQ multiplex PCR reads. The table includes a few hundred thousand distinct CDR3 sequences, approximately 95% detected once. Material: CD4+ T cells from PBMCs. These receptors were obtained from a human donor with multiple sclerosis.

CDR3 bases: TGTGCCAGCAGCACCACCGGGACTGCCGGGGAGCTGTTTTTT. Translation gives CASSTTGTAGELFF. The chain links TRBV9 to TRBJ2-2, with a weak D call TRBD2 (6 bases). The CDR3 spans 14 residues. Trimming pared 4 bases from V and 6 bases from J, leaving 13 bases between. Looked up from germline, CDR1 is SGDLS and CDR2 is YYNGEE.

V usage is TRBV7-9 and J usage is TRBJ1-4, with a weak D call TRBD1 (6 bases). The CDR3 loop spans 14 amino acids. CDR1 and CDR2 from the germline V gene are SEHNR and FQNEAQ (reference sequence). V was shortened by 4 bases and J by 7 bases, with 13 bases between the two germline ends. For the CDR3, the DNA is TGTGCCAGCAGCTGGACAGATCAGATTGAAAAACTGTTTTTT. Translating gives CASSWTDQIEKLFF.

V gene TRBV4-1 combines with J gene TRBJ2-3; TRBD2 matches at 8 bases. With 5 bases clipped from V and 0 bases from J, the junction kept 7 bases outside the gene matches. This CDR3 comprises 16 residues. CDR1 MGHRA and CDR2 YSYEKL come from the germline V gene. DNA of the CDR3: TGCGCCAGCAGCATCACTAGCGGATCTAGCACAGATACGCAGTATTTT. Protein sequence: CASSITSGSSTDTQYF.

This chain joins TRBV5-1 and TRBJ2-7; TRBD1 matches at 10 bases. Trimming took 7 bases from V and 3 from J; bases not matched to a gene: 4. This CDR3 comprises 13 residues. Germline lookup yields CDR1 SGHRS and CDR2 YFSETQ. CDR3 in DNA: TGCGCCAGCGCCGGGACAGGGGTCTACGAGCAGTACTTC. Translated: CASAGTGVYEQYF.

This chain uses TRBV5-4 with TRBJ2-1; 9 bases agree with TRBD2. This CDR3 region has 13 residues. The V gene end was trimmed by 4 bases and the J gene end by 7 bases; junction bases not matched to a gene: 3. Germline CDR1 reads SGHNT; CDR2 reads YYREEE (reference sequence). Written as DNA, the CDR3 is TGTGCCAGCAGCCGACTAGCGGTGAATGAGCAGTTCTTC. Its translation: CASSRLAVNEQFF.

The rearrangement uses TRBV3-1 and TRBJ1-2; D may be TRBD1 (5 bases). V lost 3 bases, J lost 3 bases, and 14 bases lay in between. The germline CDR1 and CDR2 sequences are LGHDT and YNNKEL (reference sequence). CDR3 length: 15 amino acids. The CDR3 bases are TGTGCCAGCAGCCATCTCGCAGGGAGGCACTATGGCTACACCTTC. Translation gives CASSHLAGRHYGYTF.

The chain carries TRBV20-1 and TRBJ1-1; 7 positions agree with TRBD1. The CDR3 extends over 13 amino acids. The germline V gene has CDR1 DFQATT and CDR2 SNEGSKA (reference sequence). The V gene end was trimmed by 4 bases and the J gene end by 4 bases; junction bases not matched to a gene: 6. CDR3 DNA: TGCAGTGCTACCCGACAGGGTGTCACTGAAGCTTTCTTT. It codes for CSATRQGVTEAFF.

The chain employs TRBV24-1 and TRBJ2-2, with D uncertain. CDR3 length equals 13 residues. CDR1 is KGHDR, CDR2 SFDVKD, per germline. Trimming removed 9 bases from V and 7 bases from J, with 14 bases in between. CDR3 sequence (DNA): TGTGCCACCGCGATAGCTAATGGCGGGGAGCTGTTTTTT. Translation gives CATAIANGGELFF.

This chain links TRBV20-1 with TRBJ2-4; 7 nucleotides line up with TRBD2. CDR3 length equals 16 residues. Germline V gene sequence: CDR1 DFQATT, CDR2 SNEGSKA (reference sequence). V dropped 0 bases and J dropped 4; count of bases not matched to a gene: 9. The CDR3 DNA reads TGCAGTGCTAGAGATAGAAGCGGGGCCAGAAAAAACATTCAGTACTTC. Amino acids: CSARDRSGARKNIQYF.

The sample holds a few counts of this clonotype. The CDR3 loop is CASSFGQNTEAFF. CDR3 nucleotide sequence: TGTGCCAGCAGTTTTGGGCAGAACACTGAAGCTTTCTTT. The chain has TRBV12-3 or TRBV12-4 and TRBJ1-1; D uncertain. CDR3 length: 13 amino acids. V gave up 3 bases and J gave up 1 base, with 6 bases separating them.

Of note for this clonotype: The junction departs from the called germline gene at one end, perhaps through a read error. This chain uses TRBV5-1 with TRBJ2-1; 12 positions agree with TRBD2. This CDR3 spans 15 amino acids. The V gene's germline CDR1 is SGHRS and CDR2 YFSETQ. As DNA, the CDR3 is TGTGCCAGCAGCTTACTAGCGGGAGGATACAATGAGCAGTTCTTC. Its protein is CASSLLAGGYNEQFF. Full variable domain (missing parts from reference TRBV5-1 and TRBJ2-1): KAGVTQTPRYLIKTRGQQVTLSCSPISGHRSVSWYQQTPGQGLQFLFEYFSETQRNKGNFPGRFSGRQFSNSRSEMNVSTLELGDSALYLCASSLLAGGYNEQFFGPGTRLTVL.

The chain recombines TRBV7-9 with TRBJ2-3; a possible D gene is TRBD2 (6 bases). The germline CDR1 and CDR2 sequences are SEHNR and FQNEAQ (reference sequence). The CDR3 totals 15 residues. Trimming stripped 4 bases from V and 7 bases from J, with 18 bases between. The CDR3 region has the DNA TGTGCCAGCAGCTCCCAGTTGGAGGGGAAGAATACGCAGTATTTT. Its protein is CASSSQLEGKNTQYF.

This clonotype was detected once. The chain has TRBV29-1 and TRBJ2-7; the D gene is possibly TRBD2 (6 bases). The CDR3 has 11 amino acids. V lost 3 bases, J lost 9 bases, and 12 bases lay in between. Germline V gene lookup returns CDR1 SQVTM and CDR2 ANQGSEA. CDR3 sequence (DNA): TGCAGCGTTGATTCCGGGAGTAGGCAGTACTTC. Translating it yields CSVDSGSRQYF.

This CDR3 reads CASSQEARLAGELFF. The DNA for the CDR3 is TGTGCCAGCAGCCAAGAAGCTAGGCTTGCCGGGGAGCTGTTTTTT. The chain combines TRBV4-2 with TRBJ2-2; D call uncertain. The CDR3 is 15 amino acids. Deletions cut 0 bases from V and 6 bases from J, with 11 bases between. The germline V gene encodes CDR1 LGHNA and CDR2 YNFKEQ.

The genes are TRBV28 and TRBJ2-7; D is uncertain. The CDR3 is made up of 14 amino acids. The germline CDR1 and CDR2 sequences are MDHEN and SYDVKM. Between the trimmed V and J ends, which lost 6 bases and 0 bases, there was a span of 12 bases. This CDR3 reads CASSLTPSSYEQYF. In nucleotides, the CDR3 is TGTGCCAGCAGCCTTACTCCAAGCTCCTACGAGCAGTACTTC.

The J gene is TRBJ2-5, the V gene TRBV20-1; 10 bases align to TRBD1. This CDR3 has 14 residues. The V gene's germline CDR1 is DFQATT and CDR2 SNEGSKA (reference sequence). V was pared by 4 bases and J by 5 bases, with 7 bases of the junction left unmatched. The chain's CDR3 is CSANDRGPVETQYF. The DNA for the CDR3 is TGCAGTGCTAATGACAGGGGGCCGGTTGAGACCCAGTACTTC.

This sequence joins TRBV3-1 and TRBJ1-2, with D perhaps TRBD1 (5 bases). This CDR3 is 13 amino acids long. V was cut by 4 bases and J by 7 bases, with 13 bases left in between. Germline CDR1 LGHDT, CDR2 YNNKEL (reference sequence). CDR3 DNA: TGTGCCAGCAGCCTTTGGGACGAAGGTGGCTACACCTTC. It yields the protein CASSLWDEGGYTF.

The V and J genes are TRBV12-5 and TRBJ2-7; 8 nucleotides line up with TRBD1. The V and J ends lost 1 base and 6 bases, in that order; junction bases with no gene match: 14. This CDR3 has 17 amino acids. Per the germline V gene, CDR1 is LGHNT and CDR2 is FRNRAP. CDR3 in DNA: TGTGCTAGTGGTTTGGCCGTAACCGGGACAGGCCCTCTCGAGCAGTACTTC. The encoded protein is CASGLAVTGTGPLEQYF.

The J gene is TRBJ2-3, the V gene TRBV29-1; tentatively, D is TRBD1 or TRBD2 (5 bases each). CDR3 length: 14 amino acids. The V gene's germline CDR1 is SQVTM and CDR2 ANQGSEA. The CDR3 DNA sequence: TGCGCAACCCGGTCCCAGGGACCCACGGATACGCAGTATTTT. Protein product: CATRSQGPTDTQYF.

The chain carries TRBV14 and TRBJ2-1; D is unclear. CDR1 SGHDN and CDR2 FVKESK come from the germline V gene. The CDR3 is 13 residues long. Deletions cut 3 bases from V and 7 bases from J, with 10 bases between. CDR3 residues: CASSHNSPNEQFF. The CDR3 nucleotides read TGTGCCAGCAGCCATAACTCTCCGAATGAGCAGTTCTTC.

The V call is TRBV7-9, the J call TRBJ2-5; D is undetermined. Trimming shortened V by 0 bases and J by 0 bases, and 5 bases separated the two germline ends. Germline V gene data show CDR1 as SEHNR and CDR2 as FQNEAQ (reference sequence). This CDR3 spans 14 amino acids. DNA of the CDR3: TGTGCCAGCAGCTTAGCGGCCTACCAAGAGACCCAGTACTTC. Protein product: CASSLAAYQETQYF. The full variable domain, its missing parts supplied by reference TRBV7-9 and TRBJ2-5, is DTGVSQNPRHKITKRGQNVTFRCDPISEHNRLYWYRQTLGQGPEFLTYFQNEAQLEKSRLLSDRFSAERPKGSFSTLEIQRTEQGDSAMYLCASSLAAYQETQYFGPGTRLLVL.

The V and J genes are TRBV12-3 or TRBV12-4 and TRBJ1-2; D is ambiguous. This CDR3 is built from 15 residues. The V gene lost 4 bases and the J gene lost 4 bases, with 16 bases spanning the gap. Here the CDR3 DNA reads TGTGCCAGCAGTTCGACGACCGGGAGGTTCTATGGCTACACCTTC. The encoded protein is CASSSTTGRFYGYTF.

The genes are TRBV12-3 or TRBV12-4 and TRBJ1-2; 8 positions agree with TRBD1. The CDR3 loop spans 16 amino acids. V was pared by 3 bases and J by 1 base, with 7 bases of the junction left unmatched. The CDR3 nucleotides are TGTGCCAGCAGTTTCGGACAGGGTGGAGGTAACTATGGCTACACCTTC. Translated, it gives CASSFGQGGGNYGYTF.

The chain combines TRBV3-1 with TRBJ1-3; D call uncertain. Germline CDR1 reads LGHDT; CDR2 reads YNNKEL (reference sequence). The V gene lost 1 base and the J gene lost 2 bases, with 12 bases spanning the gap. This CDR3 comprises 16 residues. In DNA form, the CDR3 reads TGTGCCAGCAGCCAAGGTGCCCCCCAACCTGGAAACACCATATATTTT. Translated, it gives CASSQGAPQPGNTIYF.

This clonotype was seen only once. The chain employs TRBV29-1 and TRBJ2-5; D tentatively fits TRBD1 or TRBD2 (6 bases each). This CDR3 comprises 14 residues. The germline V gene has CDR1 SQVTM and CDR2 ANQGSEA. Deletions cut 7 bases from V and 1 base from J, with 16 bases between. The CDR3 loop is CSARTAGSQETQYF. The DNA of the CDR3 is TGCAGCGCCAGGACAGCCGGGAGCCAAGAGACCCAGTACTTC.

The V gene is TRBV30, the J gene TRBJ2-1, with TRBD2 as a possible D gene (6 bases). This CDR3 contains 16 residues. Trimming shortened V by 2 bases and J by 6 bases, and 20 bases separated the two germline ends. The germline CDR1 and CDR2 sequences are GTSNPN and SVGIG (reference sequence). The CDR3 is CAWSLLARIGVNEQFF. The CDR3 region has the DNA TGTGCCTGGAGTCTTCTAGCGCGAATCGGGGTCAATGAGCAGTTCTTC. The variable domain in full, completed from reference TRBV30 and TRBJ2-1, reads SQTIHQWPATLVQPVGSPLSLECTVEGTSNPNLYWYRQAAGRGLQLLFYSVGIGQISSEVPQNLSASRPQDRQFILSSKKLLLSDSGFYLCAWSLLARIGVNEQFFGPGTRLTVL.